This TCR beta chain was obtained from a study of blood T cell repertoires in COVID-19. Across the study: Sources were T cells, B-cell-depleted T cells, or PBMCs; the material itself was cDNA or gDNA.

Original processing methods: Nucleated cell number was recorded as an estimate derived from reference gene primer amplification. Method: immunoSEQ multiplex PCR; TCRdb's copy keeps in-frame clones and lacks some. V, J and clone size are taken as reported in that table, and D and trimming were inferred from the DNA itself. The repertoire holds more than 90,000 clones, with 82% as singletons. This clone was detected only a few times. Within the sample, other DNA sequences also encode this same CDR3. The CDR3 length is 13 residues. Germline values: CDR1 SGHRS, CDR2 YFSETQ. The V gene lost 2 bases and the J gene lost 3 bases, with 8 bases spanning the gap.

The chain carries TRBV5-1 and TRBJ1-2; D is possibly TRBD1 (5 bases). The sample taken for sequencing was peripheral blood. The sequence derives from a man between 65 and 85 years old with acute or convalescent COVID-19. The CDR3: CASSLGVDYGYTF. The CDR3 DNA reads TGCGCCAGCAGCTTAGGGGTCGACTATGGCTACACCTTC.